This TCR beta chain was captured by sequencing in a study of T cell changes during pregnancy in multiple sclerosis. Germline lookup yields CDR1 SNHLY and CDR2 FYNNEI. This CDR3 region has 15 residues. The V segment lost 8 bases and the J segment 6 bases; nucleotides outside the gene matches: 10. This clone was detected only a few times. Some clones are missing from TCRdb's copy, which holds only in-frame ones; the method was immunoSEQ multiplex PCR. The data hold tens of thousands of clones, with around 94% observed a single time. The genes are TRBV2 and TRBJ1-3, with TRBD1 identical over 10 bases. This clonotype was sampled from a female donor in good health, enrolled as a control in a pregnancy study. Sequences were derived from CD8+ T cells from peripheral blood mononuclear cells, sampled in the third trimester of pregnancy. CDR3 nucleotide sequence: TGTGCCAGCCGCCATGGGACAGGGGTTTCAAACACCATATATTTT. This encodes CASRHGTGVSNTIYF.